This entry is about one T cell receptor beta chain. The antigen is undetermined. These data come from a study of OX40 agonist ivuxolimab in advanced cancers. In the study overall: Dose-escalation patients were diagnosed with hepatocellular carcinoma, melanoma, renal cell cancer or head and neck cancer. It was permissible to have had prior anti-PD-1, anti-PD-L1 or anti-CTLA-4 therapy, and about 40% had some. Study outcomes and limitations: CD8+ T cells (on average) carried more expanded clones than CD4+ T cells. Clonal expansion was seen in CD4+ and CD8+ blood T cells by week 6 at 0.1 to 3.0 mg/kg.

Clones were sequenced by immunoSEQ multiplex PCR, and TCRdb holds only the in-frame ones, with some missing. The sample has tens of thousands of clones; approximately 83% are singletons. The sample consisted of CD4+ or CD8+ T cells sorted from blood, taken in a trial of the OX40 agonist ivuxolimab. This TCR derives from an adult with an advanced solid tumor such as melanoma, head and neck, liver or kidney cancer.

CDR3 in amino acids: CASSQGRGTEYNEQFF. The CDR3 DNA sequence: TGCGCCAGCAGCCAAGGGCGGGGGACGGAGTACAATGAGCAGTTCTTC. The chain combines TRBV4-3 with TRBJ2-1; TRBD2 agrees at 7 bases. Germline values: CDR1 LGHNA, CDR2 YSLEER. J lost 4 bases, V lost 1 base, and 7 bases had no gene match. The CDR3 consists of 16 residues.